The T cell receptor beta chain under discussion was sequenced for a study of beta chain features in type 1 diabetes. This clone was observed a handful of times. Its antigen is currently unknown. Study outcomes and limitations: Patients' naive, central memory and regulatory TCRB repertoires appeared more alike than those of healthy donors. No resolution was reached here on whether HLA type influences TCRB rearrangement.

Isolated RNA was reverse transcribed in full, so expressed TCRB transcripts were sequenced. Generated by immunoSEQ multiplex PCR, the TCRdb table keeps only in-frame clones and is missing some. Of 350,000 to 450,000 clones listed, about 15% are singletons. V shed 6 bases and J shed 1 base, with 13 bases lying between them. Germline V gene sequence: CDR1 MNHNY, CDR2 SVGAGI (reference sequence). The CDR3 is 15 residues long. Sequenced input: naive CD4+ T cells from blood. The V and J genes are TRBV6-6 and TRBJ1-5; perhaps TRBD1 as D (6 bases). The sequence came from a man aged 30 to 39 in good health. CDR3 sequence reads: CASSPGGASNQPQHF. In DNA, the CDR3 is TGTGCCAGCAGCCCCGGGGGGGCAAGCAATCAGCCCCAGCATTTT.